This T cell receptor beta chain was recorded in a study of CD8 T cells in Susac syndrome. Study-wide findings and caveats: In Susac syndrome, the CD4+ T cell repertoires did not show clonal expansion. The study recognized that its TCR sequencing and HLA analysis covered a relatively small number of individuals.

Sequencing of TCR beta was carried out in blood CD8+ and CD4+ T cells. On this clonotype itself: Antigen unknown.

A quantity of roughly 0.5 to 1 ug RNA underwent reverse transcription using random hexamers. The immunoSEQ assay covered 54 Vbeta and 13 Jbeta segments for CDR3. TCRdb itself ran the immunoSEQ multiplex PCR reads through MiXCR, one entry per CDR3 protein. The sample has 180,000 or so distinct CDR3 sequences, about 93% seen once. Germline CDR1 reads SNHLY; CDR2 reads FYNNEI. V was pared by 6 bases and J by 5 bases, with 7 bases of the junction left unmatched. This CDR3 region has 14 residues. Source material: CD4+ T cells from PBMCs. The V and J genes are TRBV2 and TRBJ2-3; 8 positions agree with TRBD1. This clonotype originated in a human donor with Susac syndrome. The CDR3 sequence is CASSEDREEDTQYF. The CDR3 bases are TGTGCCAGCAGCGAGGACAGGGAGGAAGATACGCAGTATTTT.